This T cell receptor beta chain was retrieved from a study of blood T cell repertoires in COVID-19. Background on the study: Donors in the United States, Italy and Spain gave samples during acute or convalescent COVID-19. The analysed material was cDNA or gDNA that came from T cells, B-cell-depleted T cells, or PBMCs.

As originally analysed: Reference gene primer amplification in the assay estimated nucleated cell counts. Method: immunoSEQ multiplex PCR; TCRdb's copy keeps in-frame clones and lacks some. V, J and clone size derive from that table, while D and trimming were established from the DNA sequence. The table shows about 26,000 clones, with about 90% occurring only once. Germline V lookup: CDR1 SGHTA, CDR2 FQGNSA. With 5 bases removed from V and 4 bases from J, the gap between germline ends came to 17 bases. The CDR3 consists of 15 residues. V and J are TRBV7-2 and TRBJ2-5; possible D gene TRBD2, 7 bases. The clonotype comes from a woman aged 60 to 75 with active COVID-19. The sequenced sample consisted of peripheral blood. The CDR3: CASSRGGGGGETQYF. CDR3 bases: TGTGCCAGCAGCCGTGGGGGGGGCGGCGGAGAGACCCAGTACTTC.